These T cell receptor beta chains were read from a single sample in a study of T cell repertoires in cytomegalovirus infection. For these receptors, no antigen is known. TCRdb independently ran MiXCR on the reads; one entry per CDR3 protein. The sample lists about 890,000 distinct CDR3 sequences; roughly 30% were seen once. The sample in question was cultured CD8+ T cells from PBMCs, obtained from culture after CMV antigen stimulation. The receptors originated from a human donor in good health (CMV status not recorded). Some clones in this sample may be carry-over from other donors' samples. Both conserved end residues are part of each CDR3. The D gene is left open where the match is weak. Clone size is given for some rows only: seen once, a few or many times, or a class if the clone is expanded.

clone size | D gene | J gene | V gene | CDR3 DNA | CDR3 protein
- | - | TRBJ1-1 | TRBV5-6 | TGTGCCAGCAGCTTTGGGCTTGGGGGGAGCACTGAAGCTTTCTTT | CASSFGLGGSTEAFF
- | - | TRBJ1-6 | TRBV9 | TGTGCCAGCAGCGTAGACGGGGGTGTGGGGACACCCCTCCACTTT | CASSVDGGVGTPLHF
many | - | TRBJ1-2 | TRBV7-2 | TGTGCCAGCAGCTTAGAAGGTGGGGGGGCCCTCTATGGCTACACCTTC | CASSLEGGGALYGYTF
few | - | TRBJ2-6 | TRBV18 | TGTGCCAGCTCACCAGGTAAAGGCCTTCTCTCTGGGGCCAACGTCCTGACTTTC | CASSPGKGLLSGANVLTF
few | - | TRBJ2-2 | TRBV3-1 | TGTGCCAGCAGCCAACGGGGCGGGGTTATCTCCACCGGGGAGCTGTTTTTT | CASSQRGGVISTGELFF
- | TRBD1 | TRBJ1-4 | TRBV27 | TGTGCCAGCAACCCGGAGGGGGCCGCTAGGATTGAAAAACTGTTTTTT | CASNPEGAARIEKLFF
few | - | TRBJ1-2 | TRBV14 | TGTGCCAGCAGCCAATGGGGGCAGGACTATGGCTACACCTTC | CASSQWGQDYGYTF
few | TRBD2 | TRBJ2-1 | TRBV6-9 | TGTGCCAGCAGTTGGTCGGGGGGGAGGGGCAATGAGCAGTTCTTC | CASSWSGGRGNEQFF
few | - | TRBJ2-5 | TRBV6-5 | TGTGCCAGCAGTTACTCGTACATAGAGACCCAGTACTTC | CASSYSYIETQYF
- | - | TRBJ2-2 | TRBV12-5 | TGTGCTAGTGGTTTGCAGGGTTCCACCGGGGAGCTGTTTTTT | CASGLQGSTGELFF
few | - | TRBJ1-4 | TRBV15 | TGTGCCACCAGCCGACTTGCAACTAATGAAAAACTGTTTTTT | CATSRLATNEKLFF
- | - | TRBJ1-3 | TRBV7-9 | TGTGCCAGCAGCTCCGCCTTTGTCAGAAACACCATATATTTT | CASSSAFVRNTIYF
- | - | TRBJ2-2 | TRBV6-5 | TGTGCCAGCAGTTACTCGAAGGCCGGGGAGCTGTTTTTT | CASSYSKAGELFF
few | - | TRBJ2-1 | TRBV6-2/TRBV6-3 | TGTGCCAGCAGTTACGGCCTTTTCCAATTCTTC | CASSYGLFQFF
- | - | TRBJ2-3 | TRBV5-6 | TGTGCCAGCAGCTTGGGTCAGCTATCCACAGATACGCAGTATTTT | CASSLGQLSTDTQYF
- | - | TRBJ2-3 | TRBV10-3 | TGTGCCATCAGTGAGCTAAGGAGCTCCACAGATACGCAGTATTTT | CAISELRSSTDTQYF
- | - | TRBJ2-7 | TRBV7-9 | TGTGCCAGCAGCTTAGAAGGAGACTCCTACGAGCAGTACTTC | CASSLEGDSYEQYF
- | - | TRBJ1-2 | TRBV6-5 | TGTGCCAGCAGTTACTCGCCACCGAACTATGGCTACACCTTC | CASSYSPPNYGYTF
few | TRBD1 | TRBJ1-2 | TRBV7-6 | TGTGCCAGCAGCTTTCCCGAGACAGGGGGCGACTATGGCTACACCTTC | CASSFPETGGDYGYTF
- | TRBD2 | TRBJ2-5 | TRBV27 | TGTGCCAGCAGTCCCCTTAGCGGGGGGGCCGGGGAGACCCAGTACTTC | CASSPLSGGAGETQYF
- | - | TRBJ1-5 | TRBV19 | TGTGCCACCGGAGGGGTAGCCCAGCATTTT | CATGGVAQHF
- | TRBD2 | TRBJ2-5 | TRBV7-9 | TGTGCCAGCAGCTTCCCCCTCGGGGGGGGCCCCCAAGAGACCCAGTACTTC | CASSFPLGGGPQETQYF
many | - | TRBJ2-5 | TRBV10-3 | TGTGCCATCAGTGACCTATACCCCCAAGAGACCCAGTACTTC | CAISDLYPQETQYF
- | - | TRBJ2-2 | TRBV24-1 | TGTGCCACCAGCCGAGGGGACTCGAACACCGGGGAGCTGTTTTTT | CATSRGDSNTGELFF
- | - | TRBJ2-1 | TRBV4-2 | TGTGCCAGCAGCCAAGATCGTAGCAATCCCGACAATGAGCAGTTCTTC | CASSQDRSNPDNEQFF
few | TRBD1 | TRBJ2-5 | TRBV7-2 | TGTGCCAGCAGCCCACAGCTCCGGACAGGCGAAGAGACCCAGTACTTC | CASSPQLRTGEETQYF
few | TRBD1 | TRBJ2-7 | TRBV6-1 | TGTGCCAGCAGTCTTCTAATGGCCGGGACAGACGGCGAGCAGTACTTC | CASSLLMAGTDGEQYF
- | - | TRBJ1-5 | TRBV12-3/TRBV12-4 | TGTGCCAGCAGTGAGGACGGTTTTTATCAGCCCCAGCATTTT | CASSEDGFYQPQHF